Listed below are T cell receptor beta chains from one sample, sequenced in a study of CD8+CD57+ T cells in acquired aplastic anemia. From the reads, TCRdb called clonotypes with MiXCR, one entry per CDR3 protein. The sample holds roughly 130,000 distinct CDR3 sequences, over 45% seen once. Sequencing was done on a sample of sorted CD4+, CD8+, or CD8+CD57+ T cells (not recorded which) from PBMCs. These receptors were taken from a human donor in good health, serving as a control. Both conserved end residues are part of each CDR3. Each record gives: V gene, D gene, clone size, J gene, CDR3 protein, CDR3 DNA. The D gene is left open where the match is weak. Clone size is stated in some rows and not others, as once, few, many or a class when expanded.

V: TRBV10-3; D: NA; size: NA; J: TRBJ2-7; CDR3: CAISDVGTQNYEQYF; DNA: TGTGCCATCAGTGATGTGGGGACCCAGAACTACGAGCAGTACTTC
V: TRBV4-3; D: NA; size: NA; J: TRBJ1-1; CDR3: CASRDRPNTEAFF; DNA: TGCGCCAGCAGAGACAGACCGAACACTGAAGCTTTCTTT
V: TRBV15; D: NA; size: once; J: TRBJ1-1; CDR3: CATSPGRGTEAFF; DNA: TGTGCCACCAGCCCCGGGAGGGGGACTGAAGCTTTCTTT
V: TRBV19; D: NA; size: many; J: TRBJ2-1; CDR3: CASSVRDISSYNEQFF; DNA: TGTGCCAGTAGTGTCCGGGACATCAGCTCCTACAATGAGCAGTTCTTC
V: TRBV25-1; D: NA; size: NA; J: TRBJ2-7; CDR3: CAIKGDKDNSYEQYF; DNA: TGTGCCATCAAGGGGGATAAAGACAACTCCTACGAGCAGTACTTC
V: TRBV20-1; D: TRBD2; size: NA; J: TRBJ2-5; CDR3: CSAPASGVETQYF; DNA: TGCAGTGCTCCGGCTAGCGGGGTAGAGACCCAGTACTTC
V: TRBV6-5; D: TRBD1; size: once; J: TRBJ1-2; CDR3: CASSYRQGDGYTF; DNA: TGTGCCAGCAGTTACAGACAGGGCGATGGCTACACCTTC
V: TRBV20-1; D: TRBD2; size: many; J: TRBJ2-3; CDR3: CSANSGGQADTQYF; DNA: TGCAGTGCAAATAGCGGGGGGCAGGCGGATACGCAGTATTTT
V: TRBV9; D: NA; size: NA; J: TRBJ2-5; CDR3: CASSEASETQYF; DNA: TGTGCCAGCAGTGAAGCGTCAGAGACCCAGTACTTC
V: TRBV18; D: NA; size: many; J: TRBJ1-6; CDR3: CASSPSPTGGFSPLHF; DNA: TGTGCCAGCTCACCGAGCCCGACGGGTGGTTTTTCACCCCTCCACTTT
V: TRBV7-3; D: NA; size: NA; J: TRBJ1-2; CDR3: CASRSRGKDSGYTF; DNA: TGTGCCAGCAGGTCGAGGGGGAAGGACAGTGGCTACACCTTC
V: TRBV5-1; D: NA; size: many; J: TRBJ1-6; CDR3: CASSLAENSPLHF; DNA: TGCGCCAGCAGCTTGGCTGAGAATTCACCCCTCCACTTT
V: TRBV10-3; D: TRBD2; size: NA; J: TRBJ2-2; CDR3: CAWTAGGWGRGTGELFF; DNA: TGTGCCTGGACTGCGGGGGGATGGGGTAGAGGCACCGGGGAGCTGTTTTTT
V: TRBV19; D: TRBD2; size: few; J: TRBJ2-5; CDR3: CASRASGGAKETQYF; DNA: TGTGCCAGTAGAGCTAGCGGGGGGGCCAAAGAGACCCAGTACTTC
V: TRBV11-1; D: TRBD1; size: NA; J: TRBJ2-1; CDR3: CASSSDRGGSWQFF; DNA: TGTGCCAGCAGTTCTGACAGGGGGGGGTCGTGGCAGTTCTTC
V: TRBV20-1; D: NA; size: NA; J: TRBJ2-7; CDR3: CSAAREDGPYEQYF; DNA: TGCAGTGCTGCCCGTGAGGACGGGCCCTACGAGCAGTACTTC
V: TRBV28; D: NA; size: many; J: TRBJ2-5; CDR3: CASSIQGMRETQYF; DNA: TGTGCCAGCAGCATCCAGGGAATGCGAGAGACCCAGTACTTC
V: TRBV2; D: TRBD1; size: many; J: TRBJ1-1; CDR3: CASRRGQEAFF; DNA: TGTGCCAGCAGGAGGGGGCAGGAAGCTTTCTTT
V: TRBV19; D: NA; size: many; J: TRBJ1-5; CDR3: CASSLPGTGGNQPQHF; DNA: TGTGCCAGTAGTCTACCCGGGACGGGCGGCAATCAGCCCCAGCATTTT
V: TRBV20-1; D: NA; size: NA; J: TRBJ2-5; CDR3: CSAPRTEEETQYF; DNA: TGCAGTGCTCCGCGGACGGAAGAAGAGACCCAGTACTTC
V: TRBV7-2; D: NA; size: NA; J: TRBJ2-7; CDR3: CASSLESRLWDF; DNA: TGTGCCAGCAGCTTAGAGAGTAGGTTGTGGGACTTC
V: TRBV19; D: NA; size: NA; J: TRBJ2-7; CDR3: CASSIRGTNYEQYF; DNA: TGTGCCAGTAGTATACGGGGGACGAATTACGAGCAGTACTTC
V: TRBV4-1; D: NA; size: many; J: TRBJ2-3; CDR3: CASSQSRTDTQYF; DNA: TGCGCCAGCAGCCAGTCAAGGACAGATACGCAGTATTTT
V: TRBV20-1; D: NA; size: NA; J: TRBJ1-2; CDR3: CSARALNYGYTF; DNA: TGCAGTGCTAGAGCCCTAAACTATGGCTACACCTTC
V: TRBV9; D: NA; size: many; J: TRBJ1-1; CDR3: CASSPGDQNTEAFF; DNA: TGTGCCAGCAGCCCCGGTGACCAGAACACTGAAGCTTTCTTT
V: TRBV6-1; D: NA; size: many; J: TRBJ2-3; CDR3: CASSQGDTQYF; DNA: TGTGCCAGCAGTCAAGGAGATACGCAGTATTTT
V: TRBV18; D: NA; size: many; J: TRBJ1-6; CDR3: CASSPGQFNSPLHF; DNA: TGTGCCAGCTCACCTGGACAGTTCAATTCACCCCTCCACTTT
V: TRBV10-3; D: TRBD1; size: NA; J: TRBJ1-1; CDR3: CAIRWTGENTEAFF; DNA: TGTGCCATCAGATGGACAGGGGAGAACACTGAAGCTTTCTTT
V: TRBV7-3; D: NA; size: once; J: TRBJ2-3; CDR3: CASGRGAGDTQYF; DNA: TGTGCCAGCGGTAGGGGGGCCGGGGATACGCAGTATTTT
V: TRBV20-1; D: NA; size: NA; J: TRBJ2-3; CDR3: CSATGTCTDTQYF; DNA: TGCAGTGCTACTGGGACGTGCACAGATACGCAGTATTTT
V: TRBV6-5; D: NA; size: few; J: TRBJ1-5; CDR3: CASSSDGSNQPQHF; DNA: TGTGCCAGCAGTTCGGACGGTAGCAATCAGCCCCAGCATTTT
V: TRBV7-6; D: TRBD1; size: NA; J: TRBJ2-7; CDR3: CASSLGQGAAEQYF; DNA: TGTGCCAGCAGCTTAGGGCAGGGGGCGGCCGAGCAGTACTTC
V: TRBV5-4; D: TRBD1; size: NA; J: TRBJ1-2; CDR3: CASSFSGQGGNYGYTF; DNA: TGTGCCAGCAGCTTCTCAGGACAGGGGGGTAACTATGGCTACACCTTC
V: TRBV15; D: NA; size: NA; J: TRBJ1-1; CDR3: CATSRVLGHVGEAFF; DNA: TGTGCCACCAGCAGAGTCTTGGGACACGTAGGTGAAGCTTTCTTT
V: TRBV20-1; D: NA; size: many; J: TRBJ2-3; CDR3: CSARDLGQGVSETQYF; DNA: TGCAGTGCTAGAGATTTGGGGCAAGGGGTGTCTGAAACGCAGTATTTT
V: TRBV27; D: NA; size: NA; J: TRBJ2-6; CDR3: CASSLGRPGANVLTF; DNA: TGTGCCAGCAGTTTGGGGAGGCCTGGGGCCAACGTCCTGACTTTC
V: TRBV19; D: NA; size: once; J: TRBJ1-3; CDR3: CASKGSNYGNTIYF; DNA: TGTGCCAGTAAAGGCAGCAACTATGGAAACACCATATATTTT
V: TRBV5-6; D: TRBD1; size: NA; J: TRBJ2-3; CDR3: CASSVTGGVQIDTQYF; DNA: TGTGCCAGCAGCGTCACAGGGGGCGTGCAGATAGATACGCAGTATTTT
V: TRBV29-1; D: NA; size: NA; J: TRBJ1-2; CDR3: CSVPLTDGYTF; DNA: TGCAGCGTTCCTTTGACAGATGGCTACACCTTC
V: TRBV5-6; D: TRBD1; size: many; J: TRBJ1-2; CDR3: CASTPDRGYGYTF; DNA: TGTGCCAGCACCCCGGACAGGGGATATGGCTACACCTTC
V: TRBV7-6; D: TRBD2; size: once; J: TRBJ2-5; CDR3: CASSHLAGPQETQYF; DNA: TGTGCCAGCAGCCACCTAGCGGGACCCCAAGAGACCCAGTACTTC
V: TRBV12-3/TRBV12-4; D: NA; size: many; J: TRBJ2-1; CDR3: CASTTGWLQFF; DNA: TGTGCCAGCACCACTGGTTGGTTGCAGTTCTTC
V: TRBV7-2; D: NA; size: many; J: TRBJ1-3; CDR3: CASSDTGPGNTIYF; DNA: TGTGCCAGCAGCGACACAGGGCCGGGAAACACCATATATTTT
V: TRBV29-1; D: NA; size: NA; J: TRBJ2-7; CDR3: CSVAVQTYEQYF; DNA: TGCAGCGTTGCCGTCCAGACCTACGAGCAGTACTTC
V: TRBV12-3/TRBV12-4; D: TRBD1; size: NA; J: TRBJ2-3; CDR3: CASRGTGAMTDTQYF; DNA: TGTGCCAGCAGAGGGACAGGGGCCATGACAGATACGCAGTATTTT
V: TRBV10-3; D: NA; size: once; J: TRBJ1-1; CDR3: CAISEVRDTEAFF; DNA: TGTGCCATCAGTGAGGTCAGGGACACTGAAGCTTTCTTT
V: TRBV6-1; D: NA; size: many; J: TRBJ1-2; CDR3: CASSRDVLGYGYTF; DNA: TGTGCCAGCAGTCGGGACGTCCTAGGCTATGGCTACACCTTC
V: TRBV6-1; D: NA; size: NA; J: TRBJ1-6; CDR3: CASSEERAGVGPLHF; DNA: TGTGCCAGCAGTGAAGAGAGGGCAGGGGTGGGGCCCCTCCACTTT
V: TRBV5-1; D: NA; size: NA; J: TRBJ2-5; CDR3: CASSLAGQRQGTQYF; DNA: TGCGCTAGCAGCTTGGCCGGGCAGCGCCAAGGGACCCAGTACTTC